The rows below give T cell receptor beta chains drawn from one sample of a study of OX40 agonist ivuxolimab in advanced cancers. The protocol was immunoSEQ multiplex PCR, while the TCRdb copy is restricted to in-frame clones and leaves out a portion. The sample yields approximately 17,000 clones, roughly 88% seen once. The source material was CD4+ or CD8+ T cells sorted from blood, sampled in a trial of the OX40 agonist ivuxolimab. Receptors originate from an adult with an advanced solid tumor such as melanoma, head and neck, liver or kidney cancer. The CDR3 runs from the conserved cysteine through the conserved F or W. The D gene is left open where the match is weak. Size is omitted from some rows. Given values are once, few, many or a class for expanded clones.

J	D	V	size	DNA	CDR3
TRBJ2-1	-	TRBV28	-	TGTGCCAGCAGTTGGAGCTCCTACAATGAGCAGTTCTTC	CASSWSSYNEQFF
TRBJ2-7	-	TRBV28	-	TGTGCCAGCAGTTTATGGGGGTGGGTCGAGCAGTACTTC	CASSLWGWVEQYF
TRBJ1-6	-	TRBV4-1	-	TGCGCCAGCAGCCCGGGACGCTATAATTCACCCCTCCACTTT	CASSPGRYNSPLHF
TRBJ2-1	TRBD1	TRBV5-1	once	TGCGCCACCTCACCGGGACAGGGAATCCATAATGAGCAGTTCTTC	CATSPGQGIHNEQFF
TRBJ1-1	-	TRBV2	-	TGTGCCAGCCAGGGTAGCACTGAAGCTTTCTTT	CASQGSTEAFF
TRBJ2-1	-	TRBV7-6	few	TGTGCCAGCTCCGCCGAGAGAACCTACAATGAGCAGTTCTTC	CASSAERTYNEQFF
TRBJ2-5	-	TRBV5-8	-	TGTGCCAGCAGCCAGTTACCGGGGGACCAAGAGACCCAGTACTTC	CASSQLPGDQETQYF
TRBJ2-7	TRBD2	TRBV28	-	TGTGCCAGCAGGTCGACTAGCGGGAGGACGGACGAGCAGTACTTC	CASRSTSGRTDEQYF
TRBJ2-1	-	TRBV14	-	TGTGCCAGCAGCCTATTAGAAGTCCGCGGGGTGCAGTTCTTC	CASSLLEVRGVQFF
TRBJ1-2	-	TRBV7-9	-	TGTGCCAGCAGCCCCCCCGGGCCAGGCTATGGCTACACCTTC	CASSPPGPGYGYTF
TRBJ2-5	TRBD2	TRBV27	-	TGTGCCAGCAGTTTCGGGGGGAACCAAGAGACCCAGTACTTC	CASSFGGNQETQYF
TRBJ2-7	-	TRBV5-4	-	TGTGCCAGCAGCTCGGACCTGTCCTACGAGCAGTACTTC	CASSSDLSYEQYF
TRBJ2-7	-	TRBV7-3	-	TGTGCCAGCAGCTTTGGATCGTGGGTGGAGCAGTACTTC	CASSFGSWVEQYF